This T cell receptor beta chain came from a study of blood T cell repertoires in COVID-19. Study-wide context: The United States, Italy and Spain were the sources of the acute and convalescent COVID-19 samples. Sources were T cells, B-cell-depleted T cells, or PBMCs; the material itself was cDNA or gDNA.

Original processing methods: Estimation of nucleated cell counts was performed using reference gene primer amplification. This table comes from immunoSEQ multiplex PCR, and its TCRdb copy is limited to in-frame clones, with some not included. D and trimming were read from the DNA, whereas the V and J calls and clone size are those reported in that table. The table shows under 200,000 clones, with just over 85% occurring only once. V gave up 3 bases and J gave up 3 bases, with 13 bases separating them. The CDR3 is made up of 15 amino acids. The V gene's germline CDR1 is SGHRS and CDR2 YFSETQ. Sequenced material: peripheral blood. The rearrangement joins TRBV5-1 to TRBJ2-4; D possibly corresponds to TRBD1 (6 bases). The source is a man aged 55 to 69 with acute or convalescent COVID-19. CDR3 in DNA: TGCGCCAGCAGCTGGCACCAGGGGAGCAAAAACATTCAGTACTTC. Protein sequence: CASSWHQGSKNIQYF.